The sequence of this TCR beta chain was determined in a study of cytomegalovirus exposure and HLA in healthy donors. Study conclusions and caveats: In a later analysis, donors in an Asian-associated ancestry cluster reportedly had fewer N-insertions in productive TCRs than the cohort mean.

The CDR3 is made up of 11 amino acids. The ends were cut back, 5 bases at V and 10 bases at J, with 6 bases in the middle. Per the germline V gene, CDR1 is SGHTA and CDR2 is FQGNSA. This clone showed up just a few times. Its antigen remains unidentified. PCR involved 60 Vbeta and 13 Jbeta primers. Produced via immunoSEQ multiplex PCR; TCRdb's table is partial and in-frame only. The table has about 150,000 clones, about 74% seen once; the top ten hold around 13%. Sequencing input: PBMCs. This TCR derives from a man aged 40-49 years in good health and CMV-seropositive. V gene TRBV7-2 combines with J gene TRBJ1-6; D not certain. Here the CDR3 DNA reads TGTGCCAGCAGCCCAGGCTCACCCCTCCACTTT. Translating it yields CASSPGSPLHF.